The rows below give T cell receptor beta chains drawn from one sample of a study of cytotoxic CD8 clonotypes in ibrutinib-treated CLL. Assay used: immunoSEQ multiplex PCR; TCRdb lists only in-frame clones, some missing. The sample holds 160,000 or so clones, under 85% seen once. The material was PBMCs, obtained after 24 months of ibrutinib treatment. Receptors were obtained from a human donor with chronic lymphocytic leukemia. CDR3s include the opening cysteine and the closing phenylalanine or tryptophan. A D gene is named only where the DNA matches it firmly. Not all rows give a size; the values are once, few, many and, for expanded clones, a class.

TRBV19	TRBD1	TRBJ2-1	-	CASSIVGTGARNEQFF	TGTGCCAGTAGTATAGTAGGGACAGGCGCGCGTAATGAGCAGTTCTTC
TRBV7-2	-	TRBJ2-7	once	CASSSRTVYSYEQYF	TGTGCCAGCAGCTCAAGGACAGTCTACTCCTACGAGCAGTACTTC
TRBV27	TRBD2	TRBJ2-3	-	CASSKLAGLEDTQYF	TGTGCCAGCAGTAAGCTAGCGGGATTAGAAGATACGCAGTATTTT
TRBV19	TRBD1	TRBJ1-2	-	CASRDRGEGGYTF	TGTGCCAGTCGGGACAGGGGAGAAGGCGGCTACACCTTC
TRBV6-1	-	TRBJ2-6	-	CASIPGHSGANVLTF	TGTGCCAGCATACCGGGGCACTCTGGGGCCAACGTCCTGACTTTC
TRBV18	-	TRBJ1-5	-	CASSALKGKQPQHF	TGTGCCAGCTCCGCCTTGAAGGGGAAACAGCCCCAGCATTTT
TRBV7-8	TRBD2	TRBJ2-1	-	CASKGASGLSEQFF	TGTGCCAGCAAGGGCGCTAGCGGGTTAAGTGAGCAGTTCTTC
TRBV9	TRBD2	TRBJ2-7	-	CASSVGFGRDRWYEQYF	TGTGCCAGCAGCGTAGGGTTCGGGAGGGATAGGTGGTACGAGCAGTACTTC
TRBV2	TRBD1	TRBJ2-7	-	CASSPSGTGIEQYF	TGTGCCAGCAGTCCCTCCGGGACAGGGATCGAGCAGTACTTC
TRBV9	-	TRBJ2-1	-	CASSVGWGRGNEQFF	TGTGCCAGCAGCGTAGGGTGGGGGCGAGGCAATGAGCAGTTCTTC
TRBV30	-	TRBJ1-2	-	CAWSVGYTTYGYTF	TGTGCCTGGAGTGTAGGGTACACTACCTATGGCTACACCTTC
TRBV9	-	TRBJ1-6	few	CASSKRNSPLHF	TGTGCCAGCAGCAAGAGGAATTCACCCCTCCACTTT
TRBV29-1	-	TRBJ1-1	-	CSVDLLGLLRAEAFF	TGCAGCGTCGACCTCCTCGGATTGCTCAGGGCTGAAGCTTTCTTT
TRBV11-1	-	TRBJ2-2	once	CASSYTGELFF	TGTGCCAGCAGCTACACCGGGGAGCTGTTTTTT
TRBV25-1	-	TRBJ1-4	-	CATAPWEGSNEKLFF	TGTGCTACAGCTCCGTGGGAGGGATCGAATGAAAAACTGTTTTTT
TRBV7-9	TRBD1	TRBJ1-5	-	CASSGGGTSNQPQHF	TGTGCCAGCAGCGGAGGGGGCACCAGCAATCAGCCCCAGCATTTT